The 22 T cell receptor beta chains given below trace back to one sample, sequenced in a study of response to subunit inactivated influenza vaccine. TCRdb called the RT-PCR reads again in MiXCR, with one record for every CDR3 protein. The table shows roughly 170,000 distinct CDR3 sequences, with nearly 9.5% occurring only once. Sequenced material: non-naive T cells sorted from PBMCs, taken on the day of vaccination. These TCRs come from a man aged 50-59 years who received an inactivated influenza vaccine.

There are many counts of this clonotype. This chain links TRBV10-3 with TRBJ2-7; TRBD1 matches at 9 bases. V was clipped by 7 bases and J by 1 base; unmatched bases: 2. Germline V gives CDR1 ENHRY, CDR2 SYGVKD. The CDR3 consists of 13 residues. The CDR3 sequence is CAIMGTGSYEQYF. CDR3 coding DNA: TGTGCCATCATGGGGACAGGGTCCTACGAGCAGTACTTC.

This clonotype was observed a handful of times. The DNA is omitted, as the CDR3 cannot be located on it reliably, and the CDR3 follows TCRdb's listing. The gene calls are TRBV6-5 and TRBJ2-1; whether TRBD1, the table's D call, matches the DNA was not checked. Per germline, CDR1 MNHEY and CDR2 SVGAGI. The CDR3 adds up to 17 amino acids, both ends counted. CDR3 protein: CASSSSWVGAGYNEQFF.

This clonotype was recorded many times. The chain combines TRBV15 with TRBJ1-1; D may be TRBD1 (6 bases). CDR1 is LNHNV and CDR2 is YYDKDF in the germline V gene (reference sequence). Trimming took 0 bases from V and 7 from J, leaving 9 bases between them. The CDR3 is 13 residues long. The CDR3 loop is CATSRDQGREAFF. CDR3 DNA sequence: TGTGCCACCAGCAGAGATCAGGGGCGTGAAGCTTTCTTT.

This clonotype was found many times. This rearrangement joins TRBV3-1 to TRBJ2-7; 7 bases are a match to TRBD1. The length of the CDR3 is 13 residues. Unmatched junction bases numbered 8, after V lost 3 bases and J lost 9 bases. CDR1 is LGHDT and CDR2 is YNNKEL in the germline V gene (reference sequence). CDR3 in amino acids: CASSQSSTGRQYF. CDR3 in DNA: TGTGCCAGCAGCCAGTCGTCGACAGGGAGGCAGTACTTC.

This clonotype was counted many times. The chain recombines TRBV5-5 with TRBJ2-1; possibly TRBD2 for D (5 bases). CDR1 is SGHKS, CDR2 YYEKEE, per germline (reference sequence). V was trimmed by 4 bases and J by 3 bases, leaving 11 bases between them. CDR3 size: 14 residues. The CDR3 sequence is CASSPAENYNEQFF. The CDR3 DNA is TGTGCCAGCAGCCCAGCGGAAAACTACAATGAGCAGTTCTTC. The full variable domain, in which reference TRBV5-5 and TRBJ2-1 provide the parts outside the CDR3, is DAGVTQSPTHLIKTRGQQVTLRCSPISGHKSVSWYQQVLGQGPQFIFQYYEKEERGRGNFPDRFSARQFPNYSSELNVNALLLGDSALYLCASSPAENYNEQFFGPGTRLTVL.

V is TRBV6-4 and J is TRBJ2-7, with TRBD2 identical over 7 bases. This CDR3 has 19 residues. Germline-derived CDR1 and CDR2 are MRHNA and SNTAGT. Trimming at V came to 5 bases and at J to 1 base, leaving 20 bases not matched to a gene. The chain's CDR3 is CASSHRLIPGGSLSYEQYF. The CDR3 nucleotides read TGTGCCAGCAGTCACCGCCTCATACCTGGCGGGAGTTTGTCCTACGAGCAGTACTTC.

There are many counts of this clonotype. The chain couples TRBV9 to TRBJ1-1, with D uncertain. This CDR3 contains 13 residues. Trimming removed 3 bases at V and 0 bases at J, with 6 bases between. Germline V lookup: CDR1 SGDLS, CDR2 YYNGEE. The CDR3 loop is CASSEGVNTEAFF. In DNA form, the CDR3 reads TGTGCCAGCAGCGAAGGAGTGAACACTGAAGCTTTCTTT.

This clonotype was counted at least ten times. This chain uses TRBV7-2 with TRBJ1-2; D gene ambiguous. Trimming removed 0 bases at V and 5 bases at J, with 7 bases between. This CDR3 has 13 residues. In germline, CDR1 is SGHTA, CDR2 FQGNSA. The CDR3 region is CASSLAPAYGYTF. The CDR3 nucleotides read TGTGCCAGCAGCTTAGCCCCCGCTTATGGCTACACCTTC.

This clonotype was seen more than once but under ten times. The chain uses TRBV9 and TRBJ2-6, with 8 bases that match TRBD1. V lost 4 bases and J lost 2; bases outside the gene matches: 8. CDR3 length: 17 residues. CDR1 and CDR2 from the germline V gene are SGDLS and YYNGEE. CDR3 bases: TGTGCCAGCAGCTCACGGAGGGGACAGGCTGGGGCCAACGTCCTGACTTTC. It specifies CASSSRRGQAGANVLTF.

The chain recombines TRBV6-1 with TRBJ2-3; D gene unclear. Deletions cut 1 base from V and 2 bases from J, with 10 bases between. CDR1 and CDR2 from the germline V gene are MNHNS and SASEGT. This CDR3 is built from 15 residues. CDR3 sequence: CASSEVRSLTDTQYF. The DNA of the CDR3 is TGTGCCAGCAGTGAAGTCCGAAGCCTCACAGATACGCAGTATTTT.

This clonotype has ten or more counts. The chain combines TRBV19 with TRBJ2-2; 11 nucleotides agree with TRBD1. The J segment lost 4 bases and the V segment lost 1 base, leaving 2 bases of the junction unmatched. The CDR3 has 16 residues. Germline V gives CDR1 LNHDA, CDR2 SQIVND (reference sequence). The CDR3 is CASSIGTGGSTGELFF. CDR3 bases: TGTGCCAGTAGTATAGGGACAGGGGGCAGCACCGGGGAGCTGTTTTTT.

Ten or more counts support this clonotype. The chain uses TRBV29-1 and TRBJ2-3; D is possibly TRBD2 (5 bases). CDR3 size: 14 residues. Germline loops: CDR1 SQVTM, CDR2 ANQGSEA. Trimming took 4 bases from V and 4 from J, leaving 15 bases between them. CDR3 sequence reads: CSVGWERESDTQYF. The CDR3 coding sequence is TGCAGCGTTGGGTGGGAGAGGGAGTCAGATACGCAGTATTTT.

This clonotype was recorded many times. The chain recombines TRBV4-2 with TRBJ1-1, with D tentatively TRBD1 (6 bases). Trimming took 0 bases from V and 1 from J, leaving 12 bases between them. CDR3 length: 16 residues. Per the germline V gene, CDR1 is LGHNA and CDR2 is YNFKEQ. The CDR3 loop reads CASSQDTARGNTEAFF. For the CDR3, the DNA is TGTGCCAGCAGCCAAGACACAGCCAGGGGGAACACTGAAGCTTTCTTT.

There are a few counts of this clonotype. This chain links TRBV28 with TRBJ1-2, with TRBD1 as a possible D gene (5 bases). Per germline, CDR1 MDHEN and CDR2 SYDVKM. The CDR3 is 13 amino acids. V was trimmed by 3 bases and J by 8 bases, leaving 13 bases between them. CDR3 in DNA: TGTGCCAGCAGTTTCCCGGGCCGGGGCGGCTACACCTTC. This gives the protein CASSFPGRGGYTF.

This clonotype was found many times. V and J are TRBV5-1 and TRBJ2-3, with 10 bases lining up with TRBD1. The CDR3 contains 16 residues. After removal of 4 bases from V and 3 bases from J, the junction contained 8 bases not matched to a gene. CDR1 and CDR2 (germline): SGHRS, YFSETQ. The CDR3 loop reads CASSHGQGGRTDTQYF. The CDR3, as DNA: TGCGCCAGCAGCCACGGACAGGGGGGACGGACAGATACGCAGTATTTT.

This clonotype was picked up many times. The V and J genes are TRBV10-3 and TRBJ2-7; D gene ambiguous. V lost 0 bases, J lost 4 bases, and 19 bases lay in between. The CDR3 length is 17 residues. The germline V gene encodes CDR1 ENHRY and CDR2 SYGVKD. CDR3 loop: CAISESLGLISTYEQYF. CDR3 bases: TGTGCCATCAGTGAGTCCTTAGGGTTAATATCAACGTACGAGCAGTACTTC.

DNA of the CDR3: TGCGCCAGCAGCTTGGATGGGGGAACTAACTATGGCTACACCTTC. Translating gives CASSLDGGTNYGYTF. The gene calls are TRBV5-1 and TRBJ1-2; D perhaps matches TRBD1 (5 bases). CDR1 SGHRS and CDR2 YFSETQ come from the germline V gene. The V end was cut by 0 bases, the J end by 0 bases, with 9 bases between. The CDR3 consists of 15 residues.

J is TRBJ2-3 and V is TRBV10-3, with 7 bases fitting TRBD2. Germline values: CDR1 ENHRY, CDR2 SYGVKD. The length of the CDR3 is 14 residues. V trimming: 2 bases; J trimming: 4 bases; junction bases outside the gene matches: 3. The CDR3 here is CAISEGGRADTQYF. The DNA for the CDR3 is TGTGCCATCAGTGAGGGCGGGAGAGCAGATACGCAGTATTTT.

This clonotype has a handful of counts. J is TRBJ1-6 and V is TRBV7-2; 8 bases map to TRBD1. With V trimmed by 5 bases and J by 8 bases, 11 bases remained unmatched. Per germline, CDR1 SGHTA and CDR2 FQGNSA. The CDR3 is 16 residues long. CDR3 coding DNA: TGTGCCAGCAGCCACTCTGACAGGGGAGGCGATTCACCCCTCCACTTT. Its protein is CASSHSDRGGDSPLHF.

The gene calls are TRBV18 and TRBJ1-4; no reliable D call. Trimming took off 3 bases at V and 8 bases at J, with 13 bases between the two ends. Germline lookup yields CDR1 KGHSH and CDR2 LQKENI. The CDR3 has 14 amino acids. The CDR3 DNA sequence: TGTGCCAGCTCACCTGAAGGCAAGAGAGAAAAACTGTTTTTT. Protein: CASSPEGKREKLFF. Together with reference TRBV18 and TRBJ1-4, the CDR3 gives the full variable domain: NAGVMQNPRHLVRRRGQEARLRCSPMKGHSHVYWYRQLPEEGLKFMVYLQKENIIDESGMPKERFSAEFPKEGPSILRIQQVVRGDSAAYFCASSPEGKREKLFFGSGTQLSVL.

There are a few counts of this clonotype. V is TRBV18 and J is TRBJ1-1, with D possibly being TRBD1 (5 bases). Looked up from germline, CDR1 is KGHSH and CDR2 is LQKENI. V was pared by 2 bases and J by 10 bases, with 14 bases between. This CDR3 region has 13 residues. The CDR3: CASSPSDTRGAFF. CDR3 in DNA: TGTGCCAGCTCACCATCGGACACCCGGGGAGCTTTCTTT.

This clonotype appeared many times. The CDR3 DNA follows: TGCAGTGCTACCTTTCTGATAGCGGGGGTTGGGAGCCAGTACTTC. This gives the protein CSATFLIAGVGSQYF. This chain links TRBV20-1 with TRBJ2-5, with 9 positions matching TRBD2. CDR1 and CDR2 (germline): DFQATT, SNEGSKA (reference sequence). This CDR3 is 15 amino acids long. Trimming cost V 4 bases and J 10 bases; bases outside gene matches: 16.